A selection of T cell receptor beta chains follows, all from one sample in a study of post-analysis software for immune sequencing data. TCRdb re-analysed the PCR reads in MiXCR, keeping a single row per CDR3 protein. The table lists around 250,000 distinct CDR3 sequences, 36% of them singletons. Material for sequencing was blood. These receptors originate from a girl between 5 and 17 years old with multiple sclerosis. The conserved cysteine and the conserved F or W are not part of the CDR3 here.

v_call cdr3_aa
TRBV20-1 SAPRDSTDTQY
TRBV6-5 ASSYSLSVNTEAF
TRBV20-1 SARSPGSVRETQY
TRBV20-1 SASHDSGTQETQY
TRBV9 ASSARGGPSSTDTQY
TRBV7-9 ASSSWAQDEKLF
TRBV28 ASSLYGTGELF
TRBV7-9 ASSARGTDYNEQF
TRBV5-1 ASSGDEGTEAF
TRBV7-2 ASSFFADTQY